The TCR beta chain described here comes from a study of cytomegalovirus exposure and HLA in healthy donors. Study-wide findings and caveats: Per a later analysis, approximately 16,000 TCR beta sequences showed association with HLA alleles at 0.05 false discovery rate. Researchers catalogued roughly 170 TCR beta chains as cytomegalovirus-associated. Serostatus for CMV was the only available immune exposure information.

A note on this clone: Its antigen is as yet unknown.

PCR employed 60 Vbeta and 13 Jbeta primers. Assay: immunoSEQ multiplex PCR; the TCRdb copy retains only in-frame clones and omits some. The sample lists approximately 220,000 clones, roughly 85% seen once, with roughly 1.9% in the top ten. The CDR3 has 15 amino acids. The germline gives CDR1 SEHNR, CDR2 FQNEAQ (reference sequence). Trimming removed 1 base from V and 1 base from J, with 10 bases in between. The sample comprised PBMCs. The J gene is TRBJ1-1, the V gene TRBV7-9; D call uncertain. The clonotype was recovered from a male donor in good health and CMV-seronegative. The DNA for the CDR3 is TGTGCCAGCAGCTTAGGCGGAGGGCGGAACACTGAAGCTTTCTTT. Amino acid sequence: CASSLGGGRNTEAFF.